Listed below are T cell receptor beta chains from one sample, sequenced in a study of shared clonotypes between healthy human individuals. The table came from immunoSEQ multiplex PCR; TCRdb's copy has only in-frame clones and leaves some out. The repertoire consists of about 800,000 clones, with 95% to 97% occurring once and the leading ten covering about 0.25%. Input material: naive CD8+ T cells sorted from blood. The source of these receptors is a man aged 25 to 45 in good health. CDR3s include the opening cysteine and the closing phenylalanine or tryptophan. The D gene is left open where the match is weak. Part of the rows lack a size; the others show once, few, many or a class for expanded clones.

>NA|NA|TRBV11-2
CASRGRGMNTEAFF
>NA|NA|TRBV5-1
CASSLRGHEQYF
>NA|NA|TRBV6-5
CASSYLVGPSYEQYF
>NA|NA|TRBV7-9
CASSSQGGIYGYTF
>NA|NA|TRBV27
CASIIFVAGKRFAEAFF
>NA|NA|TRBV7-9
CASSLVGTQETQYF
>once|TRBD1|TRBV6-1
CASSEFRTGQGYEQYF
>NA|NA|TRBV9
CASGNEQYF
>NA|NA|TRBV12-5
CASGYTTRELFF
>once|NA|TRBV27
CASSRYGSSYEQYF
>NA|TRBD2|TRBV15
CATSRDLAAANTGELFF
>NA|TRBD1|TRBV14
CASSPDSTGAYEQFF
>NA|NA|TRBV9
CASSPAAAYNEQFF
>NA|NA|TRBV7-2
CASSWLKGEQFF
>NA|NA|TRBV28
CASSVGQDGEKLFF
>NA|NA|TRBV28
CASSPPSGYEQYF
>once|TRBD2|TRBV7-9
CASRGMAGGLYEQYF
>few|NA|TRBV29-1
CSVVAVNTGELFF
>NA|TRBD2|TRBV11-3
CASRVGLGPGELFF
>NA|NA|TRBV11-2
CASSFSSPETQYF
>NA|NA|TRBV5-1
CASSLEGIVPSDTQYF
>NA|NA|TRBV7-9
CASSPGDEQEQYF
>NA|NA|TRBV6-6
CASSYGSGTYEQYF
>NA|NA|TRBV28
CASSQDLSSYNEQFF
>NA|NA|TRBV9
CASSVMGNSGNTIYF
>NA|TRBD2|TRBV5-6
CASSRPSGTLGEQFF
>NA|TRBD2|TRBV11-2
CASTVAGGSYNEQFF
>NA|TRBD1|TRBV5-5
CASSPGQGWDEQFF